One sample yielded the 27 T cell receptor beta chains listed below, sequenced in a study of T-cell reconstitution after alpha-beta-depleted transplantation in children. Construction of the TCRbeta library involved unique molecular identifiers. MiXCR, applied by TCRdb to the PCR reads, yields one record per CDR3 protein. This sample has more than 500,000 distinct CDR3 sequences, with over 10% found just once. Sample: PBMCs, mostly from graft donor cells, taken 180 days after TCRalphabeta/CD19-depleted stem cell transplant. These receptors were collected from a female patient aged 2-15 years who had a stem cell transplant for aplastic anemia, so the T cells may come from the graft donor.

This clonotype has at least ten counts. The chain employs TRBV11-2 and TRBJ2-1; TRBD2 matches 13 bases. Germline CDR1 reads SGHAT; CDR2 reads FQNNGV. The CDR3 sequence is 19 residues long. Trimming cost V 5 bases and J 2 bases; bases outside gene matches: 12. CDR3 sequence (DNA): TGTGCCAGCAGCCCCCGACTAGCGGGAGGTGATGGCACCTACAATGAGCAGTTCTTC. Translating gives CASSPRLAGGDGTYNEQFF.

V usage is TRBV5-6 and J usage is TRBJ2-3; TRBD2 matches at 10 bases. Germline CDR1 and CDR2: SGHDT and YYEEEE. CDR3 size: 15 residues. V lost 6 bases, J lost 4 bases, and 8 bases stayed unmatched. The CDR3 nucleotides read TGTGCCAGCACGAAGCGGGGGGGGGGCCCAGATACGCAGTATTTT. Encoded protein: CASTKRGGGPDTQYF.

The chain carries TRBV10-3 and TRBJ1-5; 8 bases fit TRBD1. CDR1 ENHRY and CDR2 SYGVKD come from the germline V gene. Trimming at V came to 5 bases and at J to 6 bases, leaving 3 bases not matched to a gene. The CDR3 has 13 amino acids. The CDR3 bases are TGTGCCATCAGTCAGGGGGCTTTTCAGCCCCAGCATTTT. Protein: CAISQGAFQPQHF.

V usage is TRBV30 and J usage is TRBJ1-3, with 9 bases lining up with TRBD1. The germline V gene encodes CDR1 GTSNPN and CDR2 SVGIG (reference sequence). This CDR3 spans 14 amino acids. V lost 4 bases, J lost 4 bases, and 5 bases stayed unmatched. CDR3: CAWMTGGLGNTIYF. The CDR3 DNA reads as TGTGCCTGGATGACAGGGGGACTAGGAAACACCATATATTTT.

This clonotype has just a few counts. This chain uses TRBV29-1 with TRBJ2-7; D gene unclear. CDR3 length: 14 residues. The germline gives CDR1 SQVTM, CDR2 ANQGSEA. V was clipped by 2 bases and J by 6 bases, with 17 bases between them. The CDR3 loop reads CSVEPRPCVCEQYF. DNA for the CDR3: TGCAGCGTTGAACCTAGACCATGTGTCTGCGAGCAGTACTTC.

This clonotype was observed many times. This chain uses TRBV28 with TRBJ1-1; D is perhaps TRBD1 (6 bases). CDR1 MDHEN and CDR2 SYDVKM come from the germline V gene. The CDR3 extends over 15 amino acids. The V end lost 2 bases, the J end lost 3 bases, and 13 bases lay between the germline ends. The CDR3 coding sequence is TGTGCCAGCAGTTTAGCAGGGGCATCATACACTGAAGCTTTCTTT. As protein: CASSLAGASYTEAFF.

The V and J genes are TRBV5-1 and TRBJ2-1; D is possibly TRBD2 (6 bases). V lost 6 bases and J 2 bases, leaving 12 bases between the germline ends. The CDR3 is 14 amino acids. Germline V gives CDR1 SGHRS, CDR2 YFSETQ. In DNA, the CDR3 is TGCGCCAGCACCCTCGGAGGGACCTACAATGAGCAGTTCTTC. Amino acid sequence: CASTLGGTYNEQFF.

The rearrangement uses TRBV19 and TRBJ2-5; a weak D match, TRBD1 (6 bases). V shed 4 bases and J shed 7 bases, with 19 bases lying between them. Germline CDR1 and CDR2: LNHDA and SQIVND (reference sequence). This CDR3 spans 15 amino acids. CDR3 sequence reads: CASSTSGQGLTTQYF. The CDR3 region has the DNA TGTGCCAGTAGTACCTCGGGACAAGGCTTAACGACCCAGTACTTC. Supplemented by reference TRBV19 and TRBJ2-5, the full variable domain reads DGGITQSPKYLFRKEGQNVTLSCEQNLNHDAMYWYRQDPGQGLRLIYYSQIVNDFQKGDIAEGYSVSREKKESFPLTVTSAQKNPTAFYLCASSTSGQGLTTQYFGPGTRLLVL.

CDR3 in amino acids: CSVVGGGKVNEQYF. CDR3 nucleotides: TGCAGCGTTGTTGGGGGGGGGAAGGTTAACGAGCAGTACTTC. The gene calls are TRBV29-1 and TRBJ2-7; 7 nucleotides agree with TRBD2. Germline V lookup: CDR1 SQVTM, CDR2 ANQGSEA. The CDR3 is 14 residues long. Trimming took 4 bases from V and 5 from J; bases not matched to a gene: 11.

This clonotype was counted between two and nine times. J is TRBJ1-1 and V is TRBV20-1; weak D call: TRBD1 (5 bases). V was trimmed by 2 bases and J by 4 bases, leaving 17 bases between them. In germline, CDR1 is DFQATT, CDR2 SNEGSKA (reference sequence). The CDR3 extends over 15 amino acids. The CDR3 protein is CSARPPPGGTTEAFF. As DNA, the CDR3 is TGCAGTGCTAGACCCCCTCCGGGAGGGACCACTGAAGCTTTCTTT.

The chain recombines TRBV28 with TRBJ2-2; D not certain. Trimming shortened V by 6 bases and J by 5 bases, and 13 bases separated the two germline ends. Germline CDR1 reads MDHEN; CDR2 reads SYDVKM. CDR3 length: 14 residues. CDR3 amino acids: CASRVDMSTGELFF. Here the CDR3 DNA reads TGTGCCAGCAGAGTAGATATGAGTACCGGGGAGCTGTTTTTT.

This clonotype showed up just a few times. V usage is TRBV19 and J usage is TRBJ2-2; 9 bases are shared with TRBD1. Germline-derived CDR1 and CDR2 are LNHDA and SQIVND (reference sequence). Losses at the gene ends were 3 bases for V and 4 bases for J; bases not matched to a gene: 3. This CDR3 contains 15 residues. This CDR3 is CASSMVTGGTGELFF. The CDR3 nucleotides are TGTGCCAGTAGTATGGTGACAGGGGGCACCGGGGAGCTGTTTTTT.

The genes are TRBV2 and TRBJ2-3; 8 positions agree with TRBD2. The germline V gene encodes CDR1 SNHLY and CDR2 FYNNEI. The V and J ends lost 6 bases and 2 bases, in that order; junction bases with no gene match: 4. This CDR3 comprises 14 residues. For the CDR3, the DNA is TGTGCCAGCAGAAGACTAGCGAACACAGATACGCAGTATTTT. It is translated as CASRRLANTDTQYF.

This chain connects TRBV5-6 to TRBJ2-2; 9 bases fit TRBD2. The CDR3 spans 17 residues. The germline V gene encodes CDR1 SGHDT and CDR2 YYEEEE. With 3 bases clipped from V and 5 bases from J, the junction kept 11 bases outside the gene matches. As DNA, the CDR3 is TGTGCCAGCAGCTGGGGAGATGGACTAGCGAGAACCGGGGAGCTGTTTTTT. Its protein product is CASSWGDGLARTGELFF.

The chain links TRBV6-6 to TRBJ2-7, with D tentatively TRBD1 (5 bases). V lost 8 bases and J 3 bases, leaving 5 bases between the germline ends. CDR3 length: 10 residues. Germline assignment: CDR1 MNHNY and CDR2 SVGAGI (reference sequence). CDR3 loop: CASQGYEQYF. In DNA form, the CDR3 reads TGTGCCAGCCAGGGCTACGAGCAGTACTTC.

Concerning this clonotype itself: A much larger clonotype is one base distant, so this may be a read error. The DNA is left out, because the CDR3 cannot be placed on it with certainty; the CDR3 is given as TCRdb lists it. The CDR3 spells CASSWGTGSTDTQCF. The chain is built from TRBV5-1 and TRBJ2-3; TRBD1 is the table's D call and was not checked against the DNA. The CDR3 spans 15 amino acids, including both terminal residues. Germline V gene lookup returns CDR1 SGHRS and CDR2 YFSETQ.

V and J are TRBV10-3 and TRBJ1-1, with unresolved D. V lost 3 bases and J lost 0, with 5 bases in between. Per germline, CDR1 ENHRY and CDR2 SYGVKD. The CDR3 covers 13 residues. DNA for the CDR3: TGTGCCATCAGTGACGGGGTGAACACTGAAGCTTTCTTT. As protein: CAISDGVNTEAFF.

The gene calls are TRBV28 and TRBJ2-1; D unclear. Trimming removed 7 bases at V and 4 bases at J, with 5 bases between. From germline, CDR1 is MDHEN and CDR2 SYDVKM. The CDR3 totals 11 residues. CDR3 sequence reads: CASTRYNEQFF. The CDR3 nucleotides are TGTGCCAGCACCCGTTACAATGAGCAGTTCTTC.

This chain's CDR3 is CASSLNPADRSGGYTF. CDR3 coding DNA: TGCGCCAGCAGCTTGAACCCCGCCGACAGGTCTGGCGGCTACACCTTC. The genes are TRBV5-1 and TRBJ1-2; D might be TRBD1 (6 bases). CDR3 length: 16 amino acids. CDR1 and CDR2 (germline): SGHRS, YFSETQ. Trimming took off 1 base at V and 8 bases at J, with 21 bases between the two ends.

V is TRBV2 and J is TRBJ2-5, with 9 nucleotides matching TRBD1. V shed 7 bases, J shed 0 bases, and the junction held 9 bases outside the gene matches. There are 16 residues in the CDR3. The germline V gene has CDR1 SNHLY and CDR2 FYNNEI. DNA of the CDR3: TGTGCCAGCACTAACCCCGGGGACAGGGACCAAGAGACCCAGTACTTC. It codes for CASTNPGDRDQETQYF.

A few counts support this clonotype. The gene calls are TRBV13 and TRBJ1-6; TRBD1 might be the D (5 bases). The V and J ends lost 6 bases and 6 bases respectively, with 9 bases between them. The CDR3 has 13 amino acids. Germline V gene lookup returns CDR1 PRHDT and CDR2 FYEKMQ (reference sequence). The CDR3 region has the DNA TGTGCCAGCAGAACCGGGACTAATTCACCCCTCCACTTT. Translation: CASRTGTNSPLHF.

The rearrangement links TRBV6-2 or TRBV6-3 to TRBJ1-5; 9 nucleotides match TRBD1. Per germline, CDR1 MNHEY and CDR2 SVGEGT. V lost 0 bases and J lost 6; bases outside the gene matches: 3. This CDR3 has 15 amino acids. The CDR3 nucleotides are TGTGCCAGCAGTTACTCCGGGACAGGGATTCAGCCCCAGCATTTT. Translating it yields CASSYSGTGIQPQHF.

This clonotype was found a few times. The chain is built from TRBV5-1 and TRBJ2-5; D possibly corresponds to TRBD1 (6 bases). The V gene lost 2 bases and the J gene lost 7 bases, with 24 bases spanning the gap. Germline V gene data show CDR1 as SGHRS and CDR2 as YFSETQ. The CDR3 is 17 residues long. The CDR3 loop is CASSFPPQGTLFGTQYF. CDR3 bases: TGCGCCAGCAGCTTCCCCCCGCAGGGGACCTTATTCGGGACCCAGTACTTC.

This clonotype came up a few times. The V call is TRBV20-1, the J call TRBJ2-1; TRBD2 aligns across 10 bases. Per germline, CDR1 DFQATT and CDR2 SNEGSKA (reference sequence). With V trimmed by 4 bases and J by 1 base, 4 bases remained unmatched. CDR3 length equals 15 residues. This chain's CDR3 is CSATPTSGSYNEQFF. The CDR3 DNA follows: TGCAGTGCTACCCCGACTAGCGGGTCCTACAATGAGCAGTTCTTC.

The rearrangement links TRBV12-3 or TRBV12-4 to TRBJ1-4; the D is unclear. Trimming cost V 4 bases and J 8 bases, with 17 bases left between them. This CDR3 comprises 15 residues. The CDR3 DNA is TGTGCCAGCAGTTCAAACTTACCCGGGGTCGAAAAACTGTTTTTT. Protein: CASSSNLPGVEKLFF.

A few counts support this clonotype. The CDR3, as DNA: TGCAGTGTCACTAGAATAGAATGGCTAGCGGGAGGGCTCTACGAGCAGTACTTC. This encodes CSVTRIEWLAGGLYEQYF. This rearrangement joins TRBV20-1 to TRBJ2-7, with 12 bases that match TRBD2. The CDR3 covers 18 residues. Germline V CDR1 and CDR2: DFQATT, SNEGSKA (reference sequence). Trimming removed 7 bases from V and 3 bases from J; junction bases left unmatched: 19.

In its sample, this clonotype was seen a few times. The chain is built from TRBV12-3 or TRBV12-4 and TRBJ1-3; no reliable D call. The CDR3 spans 14 residues. The ends were cut back, 2 bases at V and 4 bases at J, with 9 bases in the middle. The CDR3 bases are TGTGCCAGCAGTTTATGGACGGGAGGAAACACCATATATTTT. This gives the protein CASSLWTGGNTIYF.